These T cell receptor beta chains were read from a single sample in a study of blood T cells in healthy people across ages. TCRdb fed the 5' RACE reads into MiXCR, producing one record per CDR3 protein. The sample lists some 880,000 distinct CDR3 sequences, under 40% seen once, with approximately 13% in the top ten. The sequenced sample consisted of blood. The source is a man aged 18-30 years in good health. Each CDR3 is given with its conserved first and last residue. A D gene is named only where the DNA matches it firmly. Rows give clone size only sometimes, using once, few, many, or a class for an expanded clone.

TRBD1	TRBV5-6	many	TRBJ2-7	TGTGCCAGCAGCCGACAGGGTGCTTACGAGCAGTACTTC	CASSRQGAYEQYF
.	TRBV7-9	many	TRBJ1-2	TGTGCCAGCAGCTTACCAGGGGTCTATGGCTACACCTTC	CASSLPGVYGYTF
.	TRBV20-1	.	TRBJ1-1	TGCAGTGCTAGAGATGCCGACACTGAAGCTTTCTTT	CSARDADTEAFF
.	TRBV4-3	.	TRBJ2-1	TGCGCCAGCAGCGCCCGATGGGGACGTGAGCAGTTCTTC	CASSARWGREQFF
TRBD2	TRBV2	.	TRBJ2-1	TGTGCCAGCAGTGAAGCGGTCCGCCCTAGCGGTTACAATGAGCAGTTCTTC	CASSEAVRPSGYNEQFF
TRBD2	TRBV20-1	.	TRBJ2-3	TGCAGTGCGGGGACTAGCGGGGGGTTGGTAGATACGCAGTATTTT	CSAGTSGGLVDTQYF
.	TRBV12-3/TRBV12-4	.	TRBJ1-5	TGTGCCAGCAGTTGGGCCAGGGACAATCAGCCCCAGCATTTT	CASSWARDNQPQHF
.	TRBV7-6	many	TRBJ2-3	TGTGCCAGCAGCTTACGACTGGGGGGAGAAGGCACAGATACGCAGTATTTT	CASSLRLGGEGTDTQYF
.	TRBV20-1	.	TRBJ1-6	TGCAGTGCTAGAGGTTCTGGCCTGGTTAATTCACCCCTCCACTTT	CSARGSGLVNSPLHF
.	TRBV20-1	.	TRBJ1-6	TGCAGTGCTATTAGTAGAAGCTCCTATAATTCACCCCTCCACTTT	CSAISRSSYNSPLHF
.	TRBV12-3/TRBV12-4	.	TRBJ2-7	TGTGCCAGCAGTCAGCCAGGTGTCCAAAGACTAAACTACGAGCAGTACTTC	CASSQPGVQRLNYEQYF
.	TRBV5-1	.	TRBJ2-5	TGCGCCAGCAGCCCCGGGGCCATAGAAGAGACCCAGTACTTC	CASSPGAIEETQYF
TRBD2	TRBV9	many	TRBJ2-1	TGTGCCAGCAGCGGTAGGGGACTAGCCCTCTCCTACAATGAGCAGTTCTTC	CASSGRGLALSYNEQFF
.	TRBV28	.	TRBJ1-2	TGTGCCAGCAGGAGGGGATCCTCAGACTATGGCTACACCTTC	CASRRGSSDYGYTF